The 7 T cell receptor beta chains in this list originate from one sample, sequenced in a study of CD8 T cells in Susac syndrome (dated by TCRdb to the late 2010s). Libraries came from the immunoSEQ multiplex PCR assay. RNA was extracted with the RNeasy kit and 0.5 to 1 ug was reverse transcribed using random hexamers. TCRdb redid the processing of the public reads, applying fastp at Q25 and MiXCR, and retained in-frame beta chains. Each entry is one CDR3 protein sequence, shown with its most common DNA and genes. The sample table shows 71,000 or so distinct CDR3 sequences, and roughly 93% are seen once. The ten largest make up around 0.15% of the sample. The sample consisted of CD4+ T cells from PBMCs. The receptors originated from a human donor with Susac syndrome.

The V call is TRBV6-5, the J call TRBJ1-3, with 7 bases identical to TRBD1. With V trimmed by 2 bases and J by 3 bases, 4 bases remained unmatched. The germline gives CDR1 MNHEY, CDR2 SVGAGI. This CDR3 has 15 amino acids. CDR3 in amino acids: CASSYLRTGGNTIYF. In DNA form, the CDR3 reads TGTGCCAGCAGTTACCTCCGGACAGGTGGAAACACCATATATTTT.

The CDR3, as DNA: TGCAGTGCTAGAGTACCGGGGGGGCAGGGGTTTTCAGGCACTGAAGCTTTCTTT. This translates into CSARVPGGQGFSGTEAFF. This sequence joins TRBV20-1 and TRBJ1-1; the D gene is possibly TRBD1 (6 bases). Between the trimmed V and J ends, which lost 1 base and 4 bases, there was a span of 25 bases. Germline CDR1 reads DFQATT; CDR2 reads SNEGSKA (reference sequence). CDR3 length: 18 amino acids.

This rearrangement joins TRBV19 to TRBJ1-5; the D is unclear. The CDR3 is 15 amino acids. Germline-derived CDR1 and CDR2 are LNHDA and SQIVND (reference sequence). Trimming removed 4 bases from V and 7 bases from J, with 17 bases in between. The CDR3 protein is CASSTVGLLEQPQHF. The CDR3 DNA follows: TGTGCCAGTAGTACCGTCGGACTGCTGGAACAGCCCCAGCATTTT.

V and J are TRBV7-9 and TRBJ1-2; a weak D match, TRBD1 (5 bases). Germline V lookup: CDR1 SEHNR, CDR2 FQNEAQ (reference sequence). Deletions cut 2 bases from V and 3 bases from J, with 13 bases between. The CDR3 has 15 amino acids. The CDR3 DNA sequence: TGTGCCAGCAGCTTAACCCAGGGACGGGACTATGGCTACACCTTC. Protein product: CASSLTQGRDYGYTF.

This CDR3 is CASSPRDIISYEQYF. The CDR3 DNA reads TGTGCCAGCTCGCCAAGGGACATTATATCCTACGAGCAGTACTTC. The chain employs TRBV18 and TRBJ2-7; D is perhaps TRBD1 (6 bases). Trimming shortened V by 6 bases and J by 1 base, and 16 bases separated the two germline ends. This CDR3 comprises 15 residues. In germline, CDR1 is KGHSH, CDR2 LQKENI.

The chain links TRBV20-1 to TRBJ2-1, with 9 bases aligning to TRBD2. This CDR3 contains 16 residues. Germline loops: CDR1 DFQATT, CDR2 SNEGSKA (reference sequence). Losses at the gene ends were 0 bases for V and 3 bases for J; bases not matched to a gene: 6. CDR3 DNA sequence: TGCAGTGCTAGAGACCCGACTAGCGGTGACTACAATGAGCAGTTCTTC. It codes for CSARDPTSGDYNEQFF.

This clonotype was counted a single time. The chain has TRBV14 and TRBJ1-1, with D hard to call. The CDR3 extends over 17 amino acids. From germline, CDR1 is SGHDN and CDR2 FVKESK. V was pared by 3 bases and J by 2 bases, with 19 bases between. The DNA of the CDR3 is TGTGCCAGCAGCCAGCGCTTACCGGGAAAGGGCAACACTGAAGCTTTCTTT. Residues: CASSQRLPGKGNTEAFF.